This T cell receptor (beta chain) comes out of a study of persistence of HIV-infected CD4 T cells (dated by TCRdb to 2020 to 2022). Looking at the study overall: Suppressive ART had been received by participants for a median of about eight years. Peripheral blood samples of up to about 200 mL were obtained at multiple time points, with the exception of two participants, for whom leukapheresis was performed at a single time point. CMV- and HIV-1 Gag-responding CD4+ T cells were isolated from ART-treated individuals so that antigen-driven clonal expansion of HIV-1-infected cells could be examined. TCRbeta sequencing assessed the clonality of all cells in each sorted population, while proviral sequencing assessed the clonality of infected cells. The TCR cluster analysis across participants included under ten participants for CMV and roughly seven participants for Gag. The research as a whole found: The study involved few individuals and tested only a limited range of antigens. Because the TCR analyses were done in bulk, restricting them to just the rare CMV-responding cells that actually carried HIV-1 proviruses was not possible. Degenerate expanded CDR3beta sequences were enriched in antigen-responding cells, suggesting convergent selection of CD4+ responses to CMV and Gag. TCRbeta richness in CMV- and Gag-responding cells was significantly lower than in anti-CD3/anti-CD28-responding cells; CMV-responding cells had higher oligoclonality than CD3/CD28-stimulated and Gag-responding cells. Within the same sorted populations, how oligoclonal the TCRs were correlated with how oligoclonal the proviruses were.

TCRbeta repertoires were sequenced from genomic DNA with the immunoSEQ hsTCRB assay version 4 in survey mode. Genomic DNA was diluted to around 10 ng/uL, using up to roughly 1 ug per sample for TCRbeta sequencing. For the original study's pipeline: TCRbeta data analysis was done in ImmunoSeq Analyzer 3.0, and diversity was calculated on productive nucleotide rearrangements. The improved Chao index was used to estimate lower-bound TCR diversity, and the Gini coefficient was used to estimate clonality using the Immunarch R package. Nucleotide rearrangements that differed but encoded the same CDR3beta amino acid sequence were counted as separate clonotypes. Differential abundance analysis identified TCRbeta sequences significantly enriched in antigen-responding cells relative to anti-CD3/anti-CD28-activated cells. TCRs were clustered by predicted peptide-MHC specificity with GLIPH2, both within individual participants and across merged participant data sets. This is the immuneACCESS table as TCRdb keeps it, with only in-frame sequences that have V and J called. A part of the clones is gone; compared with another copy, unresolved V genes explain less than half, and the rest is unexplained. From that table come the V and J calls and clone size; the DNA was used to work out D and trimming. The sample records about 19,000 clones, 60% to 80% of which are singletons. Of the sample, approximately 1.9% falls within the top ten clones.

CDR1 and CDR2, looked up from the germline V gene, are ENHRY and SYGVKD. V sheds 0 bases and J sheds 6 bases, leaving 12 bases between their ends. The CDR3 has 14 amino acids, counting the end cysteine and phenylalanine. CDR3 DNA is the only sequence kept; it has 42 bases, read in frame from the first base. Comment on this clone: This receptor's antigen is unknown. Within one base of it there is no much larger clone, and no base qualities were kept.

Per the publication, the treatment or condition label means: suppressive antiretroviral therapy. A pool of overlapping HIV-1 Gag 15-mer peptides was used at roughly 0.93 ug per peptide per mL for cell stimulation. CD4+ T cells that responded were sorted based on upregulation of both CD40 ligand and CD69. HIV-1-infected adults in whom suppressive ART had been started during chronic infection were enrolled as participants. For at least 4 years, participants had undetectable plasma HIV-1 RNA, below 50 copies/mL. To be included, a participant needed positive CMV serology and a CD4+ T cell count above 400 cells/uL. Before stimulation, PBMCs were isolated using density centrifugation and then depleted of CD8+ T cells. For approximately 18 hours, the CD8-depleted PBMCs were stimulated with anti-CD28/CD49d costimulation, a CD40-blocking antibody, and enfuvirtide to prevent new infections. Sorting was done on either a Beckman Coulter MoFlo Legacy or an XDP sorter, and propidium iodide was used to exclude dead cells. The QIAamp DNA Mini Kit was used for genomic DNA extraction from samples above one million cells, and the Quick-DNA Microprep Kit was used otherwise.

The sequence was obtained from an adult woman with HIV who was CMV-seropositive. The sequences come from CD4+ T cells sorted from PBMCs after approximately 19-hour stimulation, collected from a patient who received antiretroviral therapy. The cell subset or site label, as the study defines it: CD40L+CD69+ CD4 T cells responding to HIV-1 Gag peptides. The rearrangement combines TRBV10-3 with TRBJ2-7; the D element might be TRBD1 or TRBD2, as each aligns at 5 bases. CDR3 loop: CAISESGTLGEQYF. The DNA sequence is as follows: TGTGCCATCAGTGAGTCTGGGACGCTTGGCGAGCAGTACTTC.